This TCR beta chain is from a study of PD-L1 blockade in urothelial cancer. Time point denoted: pretreatment peripheral blood. Patients' urothelial carcinoma was locally advanced or metastatic. A spike-in of synthetic TCR analog templates was added to each PCR. Assay: immunoSEQ multiplex PCR; the TCRdb copy retains only in-frame clones and omits some. This sample has about 50,000 clones, with about 82% found just once. The clonotype was recovered from a man aged 55 to 69 with urothelial cancer. The input for sequencing was PBMCs, taken around atezolizumab (anti-PD-L1) treatment.

The CDR3 DNA is TGTGCCTGGAGTGTACAGGGACAGTATCAGCCCCAGCATTTT. As protein: CAWSVQGQYQPQHF. V and J are TRBV30 and TRBJ1-5; 7 positions match TRBD1. The CDR3 has 14 residues. From germline, CDR1 is GTSNPN and CDR2 SVGIG (reference sequence). V trimming: 0 bases; J trimming: 5 bases; junction bases outside the gene matches: 4.